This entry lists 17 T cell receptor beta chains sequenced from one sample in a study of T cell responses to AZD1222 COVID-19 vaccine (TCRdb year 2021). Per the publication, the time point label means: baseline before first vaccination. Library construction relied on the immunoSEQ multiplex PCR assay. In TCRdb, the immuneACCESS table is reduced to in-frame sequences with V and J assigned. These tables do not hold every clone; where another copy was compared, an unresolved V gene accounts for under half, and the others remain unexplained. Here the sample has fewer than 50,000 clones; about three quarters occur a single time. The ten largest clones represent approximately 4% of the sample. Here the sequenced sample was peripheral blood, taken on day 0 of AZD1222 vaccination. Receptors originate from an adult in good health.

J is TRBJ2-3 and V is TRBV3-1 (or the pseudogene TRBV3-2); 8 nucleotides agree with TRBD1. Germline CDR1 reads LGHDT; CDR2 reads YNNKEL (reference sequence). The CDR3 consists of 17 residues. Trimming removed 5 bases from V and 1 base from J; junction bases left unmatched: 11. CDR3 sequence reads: CASSKGASGQGTDTQYF. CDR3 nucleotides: TGTGCCAGCAGCAAAGGAGCCTCGGGACAGGGCACAGATACGCAGTATTTT.

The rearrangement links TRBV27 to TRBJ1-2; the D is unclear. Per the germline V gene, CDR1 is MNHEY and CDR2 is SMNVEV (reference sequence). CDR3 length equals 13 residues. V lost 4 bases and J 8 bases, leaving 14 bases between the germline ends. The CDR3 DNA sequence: TGTGCCAGCAGTTCAGAGGGTTACGGGGGCTACACCTTC. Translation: CASSSEGYGGYTF.

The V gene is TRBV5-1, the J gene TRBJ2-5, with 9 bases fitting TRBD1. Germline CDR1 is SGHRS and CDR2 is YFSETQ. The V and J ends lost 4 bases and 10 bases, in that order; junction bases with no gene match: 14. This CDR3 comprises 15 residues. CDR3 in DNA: TGCGCCAGCAGCCCGCGTGGGGGGACAGGGCCTCTCCAGTACTTC. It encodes CASSPRGGTGPLQYF.

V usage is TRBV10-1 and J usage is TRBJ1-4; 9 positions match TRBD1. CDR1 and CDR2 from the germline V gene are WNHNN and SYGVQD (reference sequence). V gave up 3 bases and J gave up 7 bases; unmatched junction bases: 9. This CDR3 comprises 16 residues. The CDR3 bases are TGCGCCAGCAGTGACAACAGGGGGCTGGAGGGTGAAAAACTGTTTTTT. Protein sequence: CASSDNRGLEGEKLFF.

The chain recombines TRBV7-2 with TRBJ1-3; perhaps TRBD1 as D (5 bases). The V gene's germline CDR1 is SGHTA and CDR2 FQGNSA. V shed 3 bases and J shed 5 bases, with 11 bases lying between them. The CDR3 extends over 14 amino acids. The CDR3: CASSFSGYRNTIYF. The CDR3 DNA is TGTGCCAGCAGCTTCTCAGGGTACAGAAACACCATATATTTT.

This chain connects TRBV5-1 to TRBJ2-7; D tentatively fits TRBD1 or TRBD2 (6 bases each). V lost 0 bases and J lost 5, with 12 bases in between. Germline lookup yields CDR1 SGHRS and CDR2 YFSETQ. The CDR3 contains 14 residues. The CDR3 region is CASSLAGASDEQYF. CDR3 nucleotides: TGCGCCAGCAGCTTGGCGGGGGCCAGTGACGAGCAGTACTTC.

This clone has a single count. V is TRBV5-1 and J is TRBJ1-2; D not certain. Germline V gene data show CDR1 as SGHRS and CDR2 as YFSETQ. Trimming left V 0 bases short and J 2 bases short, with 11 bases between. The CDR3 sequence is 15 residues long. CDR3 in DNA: TGCGCCAGCAGCTTGGGATTGGCAGGCAACTATGGCTACACCTTC. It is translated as CASSLGLAGNYGYTF.

Written as DNA, the CDR3 is TGTGCCAGTAGTGTTAGGCCCGGGGAGACCCAGTACTTC. Translating gives CASSVRPGETQYF. The chain combines TRBV19 with TRBJ2-5; no definite D call. The CDR3 runs to 13 residues. In germline, CDR1 is LNHDA, CDR2 SQIVND (reference sequence). The V end lost 5 bases, the J end lost 5 bases, and 12 bases lay between the germline ends.

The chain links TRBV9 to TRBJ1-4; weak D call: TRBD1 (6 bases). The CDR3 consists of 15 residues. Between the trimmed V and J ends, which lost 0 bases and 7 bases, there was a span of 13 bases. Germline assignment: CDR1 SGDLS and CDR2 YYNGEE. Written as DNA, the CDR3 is TGTGCCAGCAGCGTAGAACCAGGGGACGGTGAAAAACTGTTTTTT. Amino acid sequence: CASSVEPGDGEKLFF.

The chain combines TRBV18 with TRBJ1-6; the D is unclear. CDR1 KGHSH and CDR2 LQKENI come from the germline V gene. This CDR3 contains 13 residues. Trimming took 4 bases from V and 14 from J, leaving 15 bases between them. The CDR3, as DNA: TGTGCCAGCTCACGGCGGGGTGGGGAGACCCTCCACTTT. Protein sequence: CASSRRGGETLHF.

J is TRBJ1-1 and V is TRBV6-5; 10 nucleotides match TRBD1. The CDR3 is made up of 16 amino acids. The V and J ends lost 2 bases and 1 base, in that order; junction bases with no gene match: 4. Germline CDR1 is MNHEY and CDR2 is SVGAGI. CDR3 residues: CASSYIRTGGNTEAFF. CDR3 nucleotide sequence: TGTGCCAGCAGTTACATTAGGACAGGGGGGAACACTGAAGCTTTCTTT.

The CDR3 region is CASSQRQGVQPQHF. The CDR3 DNA follows: TGTGCCAGCAGCCAACGACAGGGGGTTCAGCCCCAGCATTTT. V and J are TRBV3-1 (or the pseudogene TRBV3-2) and TRBJ1-5, with TRBD1 matching 9 bases. CDR3 length: 14 amino acids. Germline V gene sequence: CDR1 LGHDT, CDR2 YNNKEL (reference sequence). After removal of 2 bases from V and 6 bases from J, the junction contained 2 bases not matched to a gene.

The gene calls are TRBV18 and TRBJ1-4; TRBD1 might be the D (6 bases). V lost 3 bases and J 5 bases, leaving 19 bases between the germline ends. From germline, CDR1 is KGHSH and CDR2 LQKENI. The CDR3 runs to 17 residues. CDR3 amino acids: CASSPTWAGDVNEKLFF. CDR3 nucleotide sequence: TGTGCCAGCTCACCTACGTGGGCAGGGGACGTGAATGAAAAACTGTTTTTT.

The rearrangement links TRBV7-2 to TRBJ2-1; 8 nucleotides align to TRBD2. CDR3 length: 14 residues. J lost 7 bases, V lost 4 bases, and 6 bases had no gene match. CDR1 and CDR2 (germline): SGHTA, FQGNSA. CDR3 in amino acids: CASSWGSGGNEQFF. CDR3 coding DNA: TGTGCCAGCAGCTGGGGGAGCGGGGGAAATGAGCAGTTCTTC. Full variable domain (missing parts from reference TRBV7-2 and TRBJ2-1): GAGVSQSPSNKVTEKGKDVELRCDPISGHTALYWYRQSLGQGLEFLIYFQGNSAPDKSGLPSDRFSAERTGGSVSTLTIQRTQQEDSAVYLCASSWGSGGNEQFFGPGTRLTVL.

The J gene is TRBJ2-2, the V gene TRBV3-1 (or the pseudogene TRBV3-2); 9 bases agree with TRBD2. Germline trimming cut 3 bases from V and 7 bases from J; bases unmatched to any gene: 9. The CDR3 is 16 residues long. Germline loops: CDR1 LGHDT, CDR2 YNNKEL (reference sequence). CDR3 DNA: TGTGCCAGCAGCCACCTTCGCGGGGGGGCCGTCGGGGAGCTGTTTTTT. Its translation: CASSHLRGGAVGELFF.

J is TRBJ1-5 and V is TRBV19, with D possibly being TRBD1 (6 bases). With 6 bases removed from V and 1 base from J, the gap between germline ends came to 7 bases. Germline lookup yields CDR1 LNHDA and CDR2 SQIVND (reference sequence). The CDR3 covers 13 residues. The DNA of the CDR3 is TGTGCCAGTAGAAGGGGGAGCAATCAGCCCCAGCATTTT. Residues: CASRRGSNQPQHF.

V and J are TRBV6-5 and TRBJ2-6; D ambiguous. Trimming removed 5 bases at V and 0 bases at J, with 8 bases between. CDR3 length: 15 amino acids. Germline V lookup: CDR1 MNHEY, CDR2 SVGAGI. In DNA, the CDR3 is TGTGCCAGCAGTCGTGACCACTCTGGGGCCAACGTCCTGACTTTC. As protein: CASSRDHSGANVLTF.